This T cell receptor beta chain is drawn from a study of blood T cells in healthy people across ages (dated by TCRdb to 2014 to 2015). With respect to the entire study: In model experiments, roughly one uniquely barcoded TCR beta cDNA molecule per two T cells was captured by template switching. Four age groups were formed from the donors: young (average approximately 16 years), middle-aged (approximately 39), aged (62) and long-lived (roughly 88). For two donors (one aged 18 to 29 and one aged 80 or older), the study analyzed two additional independent replicas of 1 million unique cDNA reads from the same blood draw. To avoid experimental bias, donors of different ages were randomly spread across the sequencing lanes. To track age-related changes in TCR beta repertoire diversity, the study relied on deep sequencing normalized with unique cDNA molecular identifiers. Broader findings and caveats from the paper: Observed TCR beta diversity per million T cells fell roughly linearly with age, and a significant reduction was already apparent by age about 36. There was a strong correlation between observed TCR beta diversity and the percentage of naive T cells measured by flow cytometry. The CMV infection status of donors was not known, potentially confounding age-related changes in expanded clonotypes. The long-lived group showed more naive CD4+ T cells, fewer expanded clones and increased TCR diversity than the aged group, suggesting age selection. Bulk unsorted PBMC profiling prevented conclusive comparison of naive and antigen-experienced compartments. Estimates of total diversity based on one million sequenced T cells were regarded as lower bounds and as underestimates.

Only a few counts were recorded for this clonotype. The antigen it recognizes is unknown. There are no base qualities to consult, and no much larger clone falls within one base. V was cut back by 5 bases and J by 2 bases, leaving a gap of 18 bases between them. Its CDR3 holds 16 amino acids, cysteine through phenylalanine. Just CDR3 DNA is preserved here, 48 bases in frame from base 1. Per the germline V gene, SGDLS is the CDR1 and YYNGEE is the CDR2. Systemically healthy Caucasian individuals from Russia, approximately 39 in total and aged roughly 6 to 100 years, were included as donors. Ten milliliters of peripheral blood were drawn from each donor into EDTA-treated Vacutainer tubes. Ficoll-Paque density-gradient centrifugation was used to isolate PBMCs, with at least 7 million per sample. Total RNA, at least 6 micrograms per sample, was extracted from PBMCs with Trizol reagent. The percentages of naive CD45RAhigh/CD27high T cells were determined by flow cytometry on a PBMC aliquot from every donor.

Library preparation employed 5' RACE. The instrument given in TCRdb is Illumina HiSeq 2500. A second PCR of about 7 to 12 cycles was performed with a sample-barcoded 5' primer and a J-beta primer mix. A unique molecular identifier was introduced onto each TCR beta cDNA molecule by a template-switch 5' adaptor carrying 12 random nucleotides. Each sample yielded at least 3 million CDR3-containing paired-end reads. All of the RNA was converted into first-strand cDNA using the Mint cDNA synthesis kit, with a TRBC-specific oligonucleotide serving as the primer. Following uracil-DNA glycosylase treatment, all cDNA underwent a first 18-cycle PCR with the universal primers M1SS and BC2_uni_R. As for the authors' bioinformatics: For normalization, 1 million high-quality reads were randomly selected from each sample, with every read carrying a distinct molecular identifier. Instead of being binned into consensus sequences, reads with shared molecular identifiers were discarded. MiTCR, with a Q25 quality threshold and the strictest error-elimination algorithm, was used for CDR3 identification, clonotype clustering and error correction. Lower-bound total TCR beta diversity was estimated with a nonparametric unseen species model using Euler transformation. TCRdb ran its own pipeline on the public reads, namely fastp trimming at Q25 and MiXCR clone calling, and kept in-frame beta chains. Identical CDR3 proteins give one entry, which carries the most common genes and DNA. These V and J calls are TCRdb output, not the study's own analysis. The sample profile shows about 730,000 distinct CDR3 sequences; roughly 47% of them were found once. In total, the top ten clones hold under 25% of the sample.

The sample taken for sequencing was blood. This sequence originates from an older woman in good health. The chain employs TRBV9 and TRBJ2-3, with a tentative D gene TRBD1 over 5 matching bases. In nucleotide form, the sequence is TGTGCCAGCAGAGAATGGGCAGGGCCCCCCACAGATACGCAGTATTTT. Its translation reads: CASREWAGPPTDTQYF.